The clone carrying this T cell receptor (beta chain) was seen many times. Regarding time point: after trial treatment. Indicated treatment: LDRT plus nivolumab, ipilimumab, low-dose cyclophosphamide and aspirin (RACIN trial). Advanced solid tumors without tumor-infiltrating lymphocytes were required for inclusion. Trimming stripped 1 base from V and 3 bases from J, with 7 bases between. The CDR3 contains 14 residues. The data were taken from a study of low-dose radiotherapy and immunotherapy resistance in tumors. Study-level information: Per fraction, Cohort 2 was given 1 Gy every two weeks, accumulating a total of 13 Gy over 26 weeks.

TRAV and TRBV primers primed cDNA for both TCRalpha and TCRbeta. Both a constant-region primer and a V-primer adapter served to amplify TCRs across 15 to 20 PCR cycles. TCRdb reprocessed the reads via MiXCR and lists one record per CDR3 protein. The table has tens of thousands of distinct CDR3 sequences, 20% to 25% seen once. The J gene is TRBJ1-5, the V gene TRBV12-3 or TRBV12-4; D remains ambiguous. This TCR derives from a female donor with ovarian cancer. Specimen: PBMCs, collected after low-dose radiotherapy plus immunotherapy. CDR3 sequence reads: CASSLDRPNQPQHF. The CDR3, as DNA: TGTGCCAGCAGTTTAGACAGACCCAATCAGCCCCAGCATTTT.